These 8 T cell receptor beta chains were all obtained from the same sample, sequenced in a study of vaccination and CD4 T cells after COVID-19. At the Johns Hopkins FTIC core, DNA taken from cultured CD4+ T cells was sequenced by way of the Oncomine TCR Beta short-read assay. TCRdb reanalysed the PCR reads using MiXCR and keeps one entry per CDR3 protein. This table has fewer than 1,000 distinct CDR3 sequences, approximately 11% appearing once. Their antigens remain unidentified. Regarding treatment: roughly nine-day PBMC culture with coronavirus spike peptide pools or control peptides (ViraFEST assay). CD4+ T lymphocytes from the unexposed donor were collected before the COVID-19 pandemic (2011-2018). Input material: CD4+ T cells from blood, cultured in vitro. The origin of the receptors is a human donor in good health.

This clonotype came up once. The chain combines TRBV18 with TRBJ2-7, with TRBD1 as a possible D gene (6 bases). Germline CDR1 KGHSH, CDR2 LQKENI. Trimming took 6 bases from V and 2 from J, leaving 14 bases between them. CDR3 length equals 14 residues. The CDR3 region is CASSNYRDTYEQYF. The CDR3 DNA reads as TGTGCCAGCTCGAATTACAGGGACACCTACGAGCAGTACTTC.

J is TRBJ1-4 and V is TRBV29-1; D is possibly TRBD1 (6 bases). V lost 1 base to trimming and J lost 0 bases, with 9 bases between them. The CDR3 consists of 15 residues. Germline V gene lookup returns CDR1 SQVTM and CDR2 ANQGSEA. This chain's CDR3 is CSVEGTDATNEKLFF. As DNA, the CDR3 is TGCAGCGTTGAAGGGACAGATGCAACTAATGAAAAACTGTTTTTT.

Judged by abundance, this clonotype is large (0.1 to 1%). The chain is built from TRBV15 and TRBJ2-3; D is undetermined. CDR3 length: 12 amino acids. The ends were cut back, 1 base at V and 7 bases at J, with 6 bases in the middle. Germline assignment: CDR1 LNHNV and CDR2 YYDKDF (reference sequence). In DNA form, the CDR3 reads TGTGCCACCAGCAGAGGCACCCATACGCAGTATTTT. This codes for CATSRGTHTQYF.

The rearrangement links TRBV14 to TRBJ2-2; TRBD2 agrees at 8 bases. The CDR3 spans 15 residues. Germline CDR1 reads SGHDN; CDR2 reads FVKESK. The ends lost 2 bases at V and 4 bases at J; junction bases unmatched: 3. The CDR3 here is CASSQLTSGTGELFF. The CDR3 DNA is TGTGCCAGCAGCCAACTTACTAGCGGCACCGGGGAGCTGTTTTTT.

The chain carries TRBV12-3 or TRBV12-4 and TRBJ2-1; D call uncertain. Trimming removed 5 bases at V and 12 bases at J, with 11 bases between. This CDR3 region has 11 residues. CDR3 sequence reads: CASSGFQPQFF. In DNA, the CDR3 is TGTGCCAGCAGTGGTTTCCAGCCGCAGTTCTTC.

J is TRBJ2-2 and V is TRBV6-2 or TRBV6-3; 11 bases map to TRBD2. The CDR3 spans 20 residues. The V segment lost 6 bases and the J segment 4 bases; nucleotides outside the gene matches: 19. Germline V lookup: CDR1 MNHEY, CDR2 SVGEGT. CDR3 coding DNA: TGTGCCAGCAGACCACCGCGGTCGCTAGCGGGGGGCCAGGGCACCGGGGAGCTGTTTTTT. Amino acid sequence: CASRPPRSLAGGQGTGELFF.

By proportion, this clonotype is medium-sized (0.01 to 0.1%). The chain couples TRBV20-1 to TRBJ2-4; maybe TRBD2 (5 bases). The germline gives CDR1 DFQATT, CDR2 SNEGSKA (reference sequence). This CDR3 is built from 15 residues. V was trimmed by 3 bases and J by 2 bases, leaving 14 bases between them. CDR3 in DNA: TGCAGTGCTAGGGACTTGTTCGGAACCAAAAACATTCAGTACTTC. This translates into CSARDLFGTKNIQYF.

This clonotype rates as large. The chain links TRBV27 to TRBJ2-7; no definite D call. The CDR3 runs 13 residues. Trimming took off 6 bases at V and 3 bases at J, with 12 bases between the two ends. Per the germline V gene, CDR1 is MNHEY and CDR2 is SMNVEV (reference sequence). CDR3 amino acids: CASSMGISYEQYF. CDR3 bases: TGTGCCAGCAGCATGGGGATAAGCTACGAGCAGTACTTC.